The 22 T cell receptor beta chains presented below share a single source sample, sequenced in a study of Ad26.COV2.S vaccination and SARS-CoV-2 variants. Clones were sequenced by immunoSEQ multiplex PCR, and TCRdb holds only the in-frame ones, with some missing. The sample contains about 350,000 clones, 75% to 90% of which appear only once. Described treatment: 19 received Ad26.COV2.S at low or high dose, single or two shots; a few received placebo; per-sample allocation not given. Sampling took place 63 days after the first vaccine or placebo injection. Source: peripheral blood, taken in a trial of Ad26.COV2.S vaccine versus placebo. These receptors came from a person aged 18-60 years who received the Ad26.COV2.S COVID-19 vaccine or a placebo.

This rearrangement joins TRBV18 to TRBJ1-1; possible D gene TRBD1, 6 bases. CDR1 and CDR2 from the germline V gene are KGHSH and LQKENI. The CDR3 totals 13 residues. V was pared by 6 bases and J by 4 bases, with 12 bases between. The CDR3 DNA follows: TGTGCCAGCTCTTCAGGGGCGGGCACTGAAGCTTTCTTT. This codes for CASSSGAGTEAFF.

The CDR3, as DNA: TGTGCCAGCTCGGTGGAGCAGGGAAGGGACATCGGGGAGCTGTTTTTT. Protein: CASSVEQGRDIGELFF. This chain joins TRBV18 and TRBJ2-2; possible D gene TRBD1, 6 bases. This CDR3 spans 16 amino acids. Germline V lookup: CDR1 KGHSH, CDR2 LQKENI. V lost 6 bases, J lost 7 bases, and 21 bases lay in between.

In DNA, the CDR3 is TGTGCCAGCAGTTCTACAGGGCGGGAGACCCAGTACTTC. Its translation is CASSSTGRETQYF. The J gene is TRBJ2-5, the V gene TRBV9; D may be TRBD1 (6 bases). Germline CDR1 is SGDLS and CDR2 is YYNGEE. Trimming left V 5 bases short and J 5 bases short, with 13 bases between. The CDR3 has 13 residues.

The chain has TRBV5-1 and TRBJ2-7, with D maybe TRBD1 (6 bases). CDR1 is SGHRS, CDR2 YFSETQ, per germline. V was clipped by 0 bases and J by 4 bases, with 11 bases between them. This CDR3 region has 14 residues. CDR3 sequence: CASSLEPDSYEQYF. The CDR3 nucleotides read TGCGCCAGCAGCTTGGAACCGGACAGTTACGAGCAGTACTTC.

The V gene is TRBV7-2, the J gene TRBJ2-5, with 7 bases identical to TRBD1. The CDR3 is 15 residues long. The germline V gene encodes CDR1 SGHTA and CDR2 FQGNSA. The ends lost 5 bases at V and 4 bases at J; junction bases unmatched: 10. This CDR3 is CASSATPDRTETQYF. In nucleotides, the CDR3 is TGTGCCAGCAGCGCTACTCCGGACAGGACAGAGACCCAGTACTTC.

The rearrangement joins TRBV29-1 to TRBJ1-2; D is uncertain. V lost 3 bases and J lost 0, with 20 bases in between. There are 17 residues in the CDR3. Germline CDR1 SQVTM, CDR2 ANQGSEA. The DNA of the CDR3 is TGCAGCGTTGACACCTGGGAAACCGGGCCCACTAACTATGGCTACACCTTC. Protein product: CSVDTWETGPTNYGYTF.

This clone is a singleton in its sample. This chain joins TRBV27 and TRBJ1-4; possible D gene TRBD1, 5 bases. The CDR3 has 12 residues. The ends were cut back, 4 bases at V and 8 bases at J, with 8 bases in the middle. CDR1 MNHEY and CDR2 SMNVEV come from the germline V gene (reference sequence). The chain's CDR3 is CASSYGGEKLFF. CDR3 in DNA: TGTGCCAGCAGTTACGGGGGAGAAAAACTGTTTTTT.

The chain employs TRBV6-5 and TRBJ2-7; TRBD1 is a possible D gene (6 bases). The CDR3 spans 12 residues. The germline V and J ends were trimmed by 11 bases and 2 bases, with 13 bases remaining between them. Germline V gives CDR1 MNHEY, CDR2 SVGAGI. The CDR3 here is CAAEGVAYEQYF. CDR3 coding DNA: TGTGCCGCAGAGGGGGTCGCCTACGAGCAGTACTTC.

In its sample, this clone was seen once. The CDR3 reads CASSLLGTENIQYF. Written as DNA, the CDR3 is TGTGCCAGCAGCTTGTTGGGGACAGAGAACATTCAGTACTTC. The chain joins TRBV5-6 to TRBJ2-4, with TRBD1 identical over 7 bases. Per germline, CDR1 SGHDT and CDR2 YYEEEE. V dropped 1 base and J dropped 7; count of bases not matched to a gene: 5. This CDR3 contains 14 residues.

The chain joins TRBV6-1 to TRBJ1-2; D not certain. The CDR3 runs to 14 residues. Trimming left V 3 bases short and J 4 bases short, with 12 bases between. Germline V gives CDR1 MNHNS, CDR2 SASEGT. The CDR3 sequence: CASSDIRYFYGYTF. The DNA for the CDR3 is TGTGCCAGCAGTGACATCAGGTACTTCTATGGCTACACCTTC.

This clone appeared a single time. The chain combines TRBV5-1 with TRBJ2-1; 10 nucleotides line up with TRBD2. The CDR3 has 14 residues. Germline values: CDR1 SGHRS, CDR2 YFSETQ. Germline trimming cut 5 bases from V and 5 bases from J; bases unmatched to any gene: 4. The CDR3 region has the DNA TGCGCCAGCAGAGTAGCGGGAGGAGACAATGAGCAGTTCTTC. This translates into CASRVAGGDNEQFF.

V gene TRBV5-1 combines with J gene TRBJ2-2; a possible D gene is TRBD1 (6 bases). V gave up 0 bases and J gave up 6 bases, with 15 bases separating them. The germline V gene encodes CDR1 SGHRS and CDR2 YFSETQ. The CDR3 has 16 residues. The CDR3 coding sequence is TGCGCCAGCAGCTTGGATGGCAGGGGTGACGCCGGGGAGCTGTTTTTT. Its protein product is CASSLDGRGDAGELFF. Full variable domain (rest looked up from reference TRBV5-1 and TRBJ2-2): KAGVTQTPRYLIKTRGQQVTLSCSPISGHRSVSWYQQTPGQGLQFLFEYFSETQRNKGNFPGRFSGRQFSNSRSEMNVSTLELGDSALYLCASSLDGRGDAGELFFGEGSRLTVL.

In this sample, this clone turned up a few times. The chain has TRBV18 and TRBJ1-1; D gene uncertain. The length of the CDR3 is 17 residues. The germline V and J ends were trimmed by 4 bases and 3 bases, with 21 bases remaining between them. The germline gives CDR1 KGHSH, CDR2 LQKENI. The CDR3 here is CASSQQTKRYGDTEAFF. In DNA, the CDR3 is TGTGCCAGCTCACAACAAACAAAGCGGTATGGGGACACTGAAGCTTTCTTT.

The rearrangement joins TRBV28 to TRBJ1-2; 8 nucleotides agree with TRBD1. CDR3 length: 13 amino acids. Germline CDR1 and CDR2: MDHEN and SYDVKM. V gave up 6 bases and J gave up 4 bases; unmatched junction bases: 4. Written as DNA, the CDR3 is TGTGCCAGCAGCAGGGGGCCAGTCTATGGCTACACCTTC. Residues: CASSRGPVYGYTF.

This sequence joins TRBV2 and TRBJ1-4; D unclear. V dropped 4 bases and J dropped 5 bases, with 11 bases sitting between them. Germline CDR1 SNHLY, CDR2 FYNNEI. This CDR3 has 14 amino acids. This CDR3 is CASSVQSTNEKLFF. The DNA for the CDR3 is TGTGCCAGCAGTGTCCAGAGTACAAATGAAAAACTGTTTTTT.

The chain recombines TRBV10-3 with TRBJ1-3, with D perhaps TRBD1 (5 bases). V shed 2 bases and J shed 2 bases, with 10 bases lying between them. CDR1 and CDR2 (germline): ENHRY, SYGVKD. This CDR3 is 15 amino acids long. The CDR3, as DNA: TGTGCCATCAGTGAGGGGCAGGGAGCTGGAAACACCATATATTTT. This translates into CAISEGQGAGNTIYF.

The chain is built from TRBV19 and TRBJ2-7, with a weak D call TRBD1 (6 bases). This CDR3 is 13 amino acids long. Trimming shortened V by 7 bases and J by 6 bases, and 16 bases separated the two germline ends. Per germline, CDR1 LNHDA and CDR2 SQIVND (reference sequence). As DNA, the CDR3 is TGTGCCAGTACTGGGCAGGGGTTGAGCGAGCAGTACTTC. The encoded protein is CASTGQGLSEQYF.

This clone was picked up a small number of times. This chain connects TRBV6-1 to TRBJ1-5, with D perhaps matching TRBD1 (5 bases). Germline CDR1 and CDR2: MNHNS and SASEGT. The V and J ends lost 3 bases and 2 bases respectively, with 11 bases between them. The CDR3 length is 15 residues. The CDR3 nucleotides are TGTGCCAGCAGTGATGCAGGGCAGGGCAATCAGCCCCAGCATTTT. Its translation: CASSDAGQGNQPQHF.

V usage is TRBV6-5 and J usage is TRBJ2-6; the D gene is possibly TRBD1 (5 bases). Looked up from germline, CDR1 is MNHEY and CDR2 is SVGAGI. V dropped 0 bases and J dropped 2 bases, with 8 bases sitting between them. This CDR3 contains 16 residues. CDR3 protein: CASSYSETAGANVLTF. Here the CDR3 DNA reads TGTGCCAGCAGTTACTCGGAGACAGCTGGGGCCAACGTCCTGACTTTC.

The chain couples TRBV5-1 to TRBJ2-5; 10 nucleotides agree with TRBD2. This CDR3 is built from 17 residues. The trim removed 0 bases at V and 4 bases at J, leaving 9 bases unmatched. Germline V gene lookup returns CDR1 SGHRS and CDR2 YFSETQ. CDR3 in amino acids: CASSLEQLAGRRETQYF. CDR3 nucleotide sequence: TGCGCCAGCAGCTTGGAACAACTAGCGGGAAGGAGAGAGACCCAGTACTTC.

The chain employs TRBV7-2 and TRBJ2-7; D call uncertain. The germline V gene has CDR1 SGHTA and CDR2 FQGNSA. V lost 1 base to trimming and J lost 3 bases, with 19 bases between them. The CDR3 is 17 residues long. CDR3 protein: CASSLVEPPWLYYEQYF. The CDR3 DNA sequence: TGTGCCAGCAGCTTAGTAGAACCCCCGTGGCTGTACTACGAGCAGTACTTC.

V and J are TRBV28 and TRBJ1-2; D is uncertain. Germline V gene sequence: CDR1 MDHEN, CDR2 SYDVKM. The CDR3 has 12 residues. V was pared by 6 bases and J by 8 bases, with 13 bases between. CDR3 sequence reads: CASRPLRLGYTF. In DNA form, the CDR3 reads TGTGCCAGCAGGCCTTTGAGGCTCGGCTACACCTTC.